A selection of T cell receptor beta chains follows, all from one sample in a study of long-term antiretroviral therapy in people with HIV. Produced via immunoSEQ multiplex PCR; TCRdb's table is partial and in-frame only. The table shows under 15,000 clones, with 82% occurring only once. This specimen consisted of unsorted PBMCs, obtained roughly 8.1 years after starting antiretroviral therapy. The receptors derive from a man aged 45 to 65 with HIV. Both conserved end residues are part of each CDR3. D genes are given only for firm matches. Expanded clones get a size class; other rows say once, few or many, or leave the size out.

J: TRBJ2-7
V: TRBV5-1
size: once
D: .
CDR3: CASSEDSSYEQYF
DNA: TGCGCCAGCAGCGAGGACAGCTCCTACGAGCAGTACTTC

J: TRBJ1-2
V: TRBV29-1
size: .
D: .
CDR3: CSVEVLAWGYTF
DNA: TGCAGCGTTGAAGTCTTGGCGTGGGGCTACACCTTC

J: TRBJ1-3
V: TRBV12-5
size: .
D: .
CDR3: CASAEGISGNTIYF
DNA: TGTGCTAGTGCTGAGGGAATCTCTGGAAACACCATATATTTT

J: TRBJ2-3
V: TRBV2
size: .
D: TRBD1
CDR3: CASWGSDREDGADTQYF
DNA: TGTGCCAGCTGGGGGTCGGACAGGGAAGACGGGGCAGATACGCAGTATTTT

J: TRBJ1-6
V: TRBV7-2
size: few
D: .
CDR3: CASSLGTFSYNSPLHF
DNA: TGTGCCAGCAGCTTGGGGACATTCTCCTATAATTCACCCCTCCACTTT

J: TRBJ1-2
V: TRBV5-1
size: .
D: TRBD1
CDR3: CASSPGQGISGYTF
DNA: TGCGCCAGCAGCCCCGGACAGGGAATCTCTGGCTACACCTTC

J: TRBJ1-2
V: TRBV9
size: .
D: TRBD1
CDR3: CASSDSIQGANYGYTF
DNA: TGTGCCAGCAGCGACTCGATCCAGGGGGCCAACTATGGCTACACCTTC

J: TRBJ2-2
V: TRBV27
size: .
D: TRBD1
CDR3: CASSLTGATGELFF
DNA: TGTGCCAGCAGTTTGACAGGGGCAACCGGGGAGCTGTTTTTT

J: TRBJ2-1
V: TRBV9
size: once
D: .
CDR3: CASSVLGVGYNEQFF
DNA: TGTGCCAGCAGCGTCCTGGGAGTAGGGTACAATGAGCAGTTCTTC

J: TRBJ1-5
V: TRBV27
size: .
D: .
CDR3: CASSKTVSGNQPQHF
DNA: TGTGCCAGCAGTAAGACAGTCTCAGGCAATCAGCCCCAGCATTTT

J: TRBJ1-1
V: TRBV5-6
size: .
D: .
CDR3: CASSLTVNTEAFF
DNA: TGTGCCAGCAGCCTCACAGTGAACACTGAAGCTTTCTTT

J: TRBJ1-1
V: TRBV2
size: .
D: .
CDR3: CASSEVGSEQGNTEAFF
DNA: TGTGCCAGCAGTGAAGTTGGGTCGGAACAGGGGAACACTGAAGCTTTCTTT

J: TRBJ1-2
V: TRBV28
size: .
D: TRBD1
CDR3: CASRLTGGWGYTF
DNA: TGTGCCAGCAGACTAACAGGGGGCTGGGGCTACACCTTC

J: TRBJ1-2
V: TRBV7-9
size: few
D: .
CDR3: CASSLGVSSGDGYTF
DNA: TGTGCCAGCAGCTTAGGCGTCAGCAGTGGTGATGGCTACACCTTC

J: TRBJ1-1
V: TRBV7-3
size: .
D: .
CDR3: CASSLNPENTEAFF
DNA: TGTGCCAGCAGCTTAAATCCCGAGAACACTGAAGCTTTCTTT

J: TRBJ1-1
V: TRBV7-9
size: .
D: .
CDR3: CASSFNQGTEAFF
DNA: TGTGCCAGCAGCTTTAACCAGGGAACTGAAGCTTTCTTT

J: TRBJ2-7
V: TRBV19
size: .
D: .
CDR3: CASSRTSLYEQYF
DNA: TGTGCCAGTAGTAGGACTTCACTCTACGAGCAGTACTTC

J: TRBJ1-2
V: TRBV6-6
size: .
D: TRBD1
CDR3: CASSPPGQGNYGYTF
DNA: TGTGCCAGCAGTCCGCCGGGACAGGGGAACTATGGCTACACCTTC

J: TRBJ1-1
V: TRBV4-1
size: .
D: .
CDR3: CASSQDRLGTEAFF
DNA: TGCGCCAGCAGCCAAGATCGACTCGGCACTGAAGCTTTCTTT

J: TRBJ1-1
V: TRBV7-3
size: .
D: .
CDR3: CASSLGPFTEAFF
DNA: TGTGCCAGCAGCTTAGGGCCCTTCACTGAAGCTTTCTTT

J: TRBJ2-7
V: TRBV5-6
size: .
D: .
CDR3: CASSFRSSYEQYF
DNA: TGTGCCAGCAGCTTCAGAAGCTCCTACGAGCAGTACTTC

J: TRBJ1-2
V: TRBV7-9
size: .
D: .
CDR3: CASQPPQTRYGYTF
DNA: TGTGCCAGCCAACCCCCCCAGACCCGCTATGGCTACACCTTC